This T cell receptor (beta chain) was sequenced for a study of T-cell memory formation after mild COVID-19. Whole-study results and caveats: Second-wave clones peaking on day 37 lacked confirmed SARS-CoV-2 specificity.

MiXCR, applied by TCRdb to the 5' RACE reads, yields one record per CDR3 protein. This sample has about 440,000 distinct CDR3 sequences, with 15% to 20% found just once. About this clonotype itself: Its antigen is as yet unknown.

Trimming left V 2 bases short and J 3 bases short, with 7 bases between. The CDR3 consists of 13 residues. The germline V gene encodes CDR1 SGHAT and CDR2 FQNNGV. The sequenced sample was PBMCs or a T cell subset sorted from them (not recorded which). V and J are TRBV11-2 and TRBJ1-2, with D hard to call. This clonotype was sampled from an adult woman who had mild COVID-19 (a few samples of this study predate the infection). Cell type and time point are not known. DNA for the CDR3: TGTGCCAGCAGCTTAATCCCAGACTATGGCTACACCTTC. Protein sequence: CASSLIPDYGYTF. Full variable domain (outside the CDR3, taken from reference TRBV11-2 and TRBJ1-2): EAGVAQSPRYKIIEKRQSVAFWCNPISGHATLYWYQQILGQGPKLLIQFQNNGVVDDSQLPKDRFSAERLKGVDSTLKIQPAKLEDSAVYLCASSLIPDYGYTFGSGTRLTVV.